Listed here are 32 T cell receptor beta chains from one sample, sequenced in a study of shared clonotypes between healthy human individuals. Sequencing used immunoSEQ multiplex PCR; TCRdb keeps in-frame clones, though not all of them. This sample has roughly 1,800,000 clones, with about 95% found just once. Naivety among CD8 cells was defined by CD45RO negativity and positive CCR7 selection, thereby excluding terminally differentiated effector memory CD45RA+ cells. Sequenced material: naive CD8+ T cells sorted from blood. Receptor source: a man in his late teens or twenties in good health.

The rearrangement links TRBV27 to TRBJ2-7; D ambiguous. The CDR3 has 13 residues. Trimming cost V 4 bases and J 4 bases, with 11 bases left between them. The germline V gene encodes CDR1 MNHEY and CDR2 SMNVEV (reference sequence). The CDR3 nucleotides read TGTGCCAGCAGTTCCGGAGCTCTTTACGAGCAGTACTTC. Translating it yields CASSSGALYEQYF.

V usage is TRBV28 and J usage is TRBJ1-1, with D possibly TRBD1 on 5 matching bases. This CDR3 region has 13 residues. CDR1 and CDR2 (germline): MDHEN, SYDVKM. Trimming removed 0 bases from V and 4 bases from J, with 6 bases in between. The DNA of the CDR3 is TGTGCCAGCAGTTTATGGGGGCCCACTGAAGCTTTCTTT. This codes for CASSLWGPTEAFF.

This chain links TRBV30 with TRBJ2-7; TRBD2 matches 15 bases. The CDR3 has 15 amino acids. The ends lost 3 bases at V and 4 bases at J; junction bases unmatched: 4. Germline CDR1 and CDR2: GTSNPN and SVGIG (reference sequence). For the CDR3, the DNA is TGTGCCTGGAGCCCGGGGACTAGCGGGGGGTACGAGCAGTACTTC. This translates into CAWSPGTSGGYEQYF.

The chain links TRBV7-9 to TRBJ2-7, with 12 bases fitting TRBD2. V was pared by 2 bases and J by 0 bases, with 5 bases of the junction left unmatched. This CDR3 is 17 amino acids long. CDR1 and CDR2 from the germline V gene are SEHNR and FQNEAQ (reference sequence). CDR3 nucleotide sequence: TGTGCCAGCAGCTTAACTAGCGGGGGGTCGAGCTCCTACGAGCAGTACTTC. Translated: CASSLTSGGSSSYEQYF.

The chain joins TRBV7-9 to TRBJ1-6; perhaps TRBD1 as D (6 bases). The germline V and J ends were trimmed by 4 bases and 0 bases, with 16 bases remaining between them. The CDR3 contains 18 residues. Germline V gene data show CDR1 as SEHNR and CDR2 as FQNEAQ (reference sequence). The CDR3 sequence is CASSSATGSSSYNSPLHF. The CDR3 DNA is TGTGCCAGCAGCTCCGCGACAGGCTCAAGCTCCTATAATTCACCCCTCCACTTT.

This clone showed up just once. V and J are TRBV11-2 and TRBJ1-1; 7 nucleotides line up with TRBD1. The CDR3 length is 15 residues. V was pared by 5 bases and J by 4 bases, with 10 bases of the junction left unmatched. Germline CDR1 reads SGHAT; CDR2 reads FQNNGV. The CDR3 reads CASSVNRGGLTEAFF. The CDR3 DNA follows: TGTGCCAGCAGCGTAAACAGGGGAGGACTCACTGAAGCTTTCTTT.

The chain joins TRBV19 to TRBJ2-3; the D gene is possibly TRBD1 (6 bases). The CDR3 runs to 15 residues. V lost 5 bases, J lost 2 bases, and 14 bases lay in between. CDR1 is LNHDA and CDR2 is SQIVND in the germline V gene (reference sequence). The CDR3 region is CASSDTGFPTDTQYF. The CDR3 DNA follows: TGTGCCAGTAGTGACACAGGGTTCCCCACAGATACGCAGTATTTT.

Note on this clone: At the DNA level, this CDR3 is encoded by other sequences in the same sample as well. The V call is TRBV6-1, the J call TRBJ1-2; 7 bases match TRBD1. V shed 5 bases, J shed 0 bases, and the junction held 6 bases outside the gene matches. Germline CDR1 MNHNS, CDR2 SASEGT. This CDR3 has 15 residues. CDR3 loop: CASSTRQGANYGYTF. The CDR3 nucleotides are TGTGCCAGCAGTACCCGACAGGGTGCTAACTATGGCTACACCTTC.

This CDR3 reads CASSEFQTDTQYF. DNA of the CDR3: TGCGCCAGCAGTGAGTTCCAAACAGATACGCAGTATTTT. The gene calls are TRBV10-2 and TRBJ2-3, with D hard to call. This CDR3 region has 13 residues. V was trimmed by 1 base and J by 3 bases, leaving 5 bases between them. CDR1 WSHSY and CDR2 SAAADI come from the germline V gene.

Note on this clone: The same CDR3 is also encoded by other DNA sequences in this sample. The chain uses TRBV13 and TRBJ2-7; D gene ambiguous. Germline lookup yields CDR1 PRHDT and CDR2 FYEKMQ (reference sequence). With 0 bases removed from V and 1 base from J, the gap between germline ends came to 4 bases. This CDR3 has 13 residues. The CDR3 sequence: CASSLGSSYEQYF. Written as DNA, the CDR3 is TGTGCCAGCAGCTTAGGAAGTTCCTACGAGCAGTACTTC.

This chain uses TRBV27 with TRBJ1-1; no definite D call. CDR3 length: 13 amino acids. Trimming removed 3 bases at V and 7 bases at J, with 12 bases between. The germline V gene has CDR1 MNHEY and CDR2 SMNVEV (reference sequence). The CDR3 reads CASSFTETGEAFF. The CDR3 DNA follows: TGTGCCAGCAGTTTTACGGAGACGGGTGAAGCTTTCTTT.

This chain joins TRBV10-3 and TRBJ1-2; D is ambiguous. The CDR3 spans 13 residues. Germline V gene lookup returns CDR1 ENHRY and CDR2 SYGVKD. The V end was cut by 0 bases, the J end by 6 bases, with 8 bases between. For the CDR3, the DNA is TGTGCCATCAGTGAGTCGACGGGAAATGGCTACACCTTC. Translated, it gives CAISESTGNGYTF.

V is TRBV4-3 and J is TRBJ1-3, with 7 bases lining up with TRBD1. This CDR3 is 16 amino acids long. Unmatched junction bases numbered 5, after V lost 1 base and J lost 2 bases. Per the germline V gene, CDR1 is LGHNA and CDR2 is YSLEER. CDR3 bases: TGCGCCAGCAGCCAAGTTTTAGACAGGGCTGGAAACACCATATATTTT. Protein product: CASSQVLDRAGNTIYF.

The V call is TRBV5-4, the J call TRBJ2-7; TRBD1 aligns across 7 bases. CDR1 and CDR2 (germline): SGHNT, YYREEE (reference sequence). The CDR3 consists of 13 residues. V gave up 2 bases and J gave up 3 bases; unmatched junction bases: 2. CDR3 in DNA: TGTGCCAGCAGCTTCGACAGGGACTACGAGCAGTACTTC. Translating gives CASSFDRDYEQYF.

The V gene is TRBV10-1, the J gene TRBJ2-7, with D maybe TRBD2 (7 bases). The CDR3 has 15 amino acids. Germline V gene lookup returns CDR1 WNHNN and CDR2 SYGVQD (reference sequence). Deletions cut 3 bases from V and 2 bases from J, with 14 bases between. CDR3 in DNA: TGCGCCAGCAGTGACCTAGCGGAGGGGGCCTACGAGCAGTACTTC. Amino acid sequence: CASSDLAEGAYEQYF.

With regard to this clone: A read error is possible here, since a much larger clone lies one base away. The identical CDR3 is also encoded by other nucleotide sequences in the sample. V and J are TRBV5-6 and TRBJ2-3; D unresolved. CDR1 and CDR2 (germline): SGHDT, YYEEEE. The CDR3 sequence is 12 residues long. Trimming left V 2 bases short and J 0 bases short, with 1 base between. The CDR3 DNA sequence: TGTGCCAGCAGCTTAAGCACAGATACGCAGTATTTT. Amino acids: CASSLSTDTQYF.

The chain uses TRBV4-1 and TRBJ2-7; D gene ambiguous. Trimming cost V 5 bases and J 2 bases, with 16 bases left between them. This CDR3 is 15 amino acids long. Germline CDR1 and CDR2: MGHRA and YSYEKL. Here the CDR3 reads CASSVRFSQAYEQYF. CDR3 bases: TGCGCCAGCAGCGTTCGGTTTTCTCAGGCCTACGAGCAGTACTTC.

This clone appeared a single time. The rearrangement joins TRBV30 to TRBJ1-3; D is perhaps TRBD1 (6 bases). The V end lost 3 bases, the J end lost 0 bases, and 12 bases lay between the germline ends. CDR1 and CDR2 from the germline V gene are GTSNPN and SVGIG (reference sequence). This CDR3 is built from 15 residues. The CDR3 sequence: CAWRTTGNSGNTIYF. The CDR3 DNA is TGTGCCTGGAGGACGACAGGCAACTCTGGAAACACCATATATTTT.

This chain links TRBV7-9 with TRBJ2-1; tentative D call: TRBD2 (6 bases). CDR3 length: 15 amino acids. V shed 5 bases and J shed 7 bases, with 18 bases lying between them. Germline CDR1 SEHNR, CDR2 FQNEAQ (reference sequence). The CDR3 coding sequence is TGTGCCAGCAGCCCCCCACTAGGTGGGAGGAATGAGCAGTTCTTC. Translation gives CASSPPLGGRNEQFF.

V and J are TRBV2 and TRBJ1-4; D unclear. CDR1 and CDR2 (germline): SNHLY, FYNNEI. Trimming took off 1 base at V and 4 bases at J, with 4 bases between the two ends. The CDR3 is 13 amino acids. This CDR3 reads CASSEGDNEKLFF. CDR3 coding DNA: TGTGCCAGCAGTGAAGGGGATAATGAAAAACTGTTTTTT.

The V gene is TRBV6-6, the J gene TRBJ2-7; D assignment may be TRBD1 or TRBD2 (7 bases each). This CDR3 has 13 amino acids. Trimming removed 7 bases from V and 6 bases from J, with 16 bases in between. CDR1 and CDR2 from the germline V gene are MNHNY and SVGAGI (reference sequence). Here the CDR3 DNA reads TGTGCCAGCACAGGGGGGGGCTTCACCGAGCAGTACTTC. Its protein product is CASTGGGFTEQYF.

This rearrangement joins TRBV2 to TRBJ1-4; no clear D gene. V gave up 4 bases and J gave up 4 bases, with 13 bases separating them. Germline lookup yields CDR1 SNHLY and CDR2 FYNNEI. The CDR3 loop spans 15 amino acids. This CDR3 is CASSGTVIYNEKLFF. Written as DNA, the CDR3 is TGTGCCAGCAGTGGGACCGTGATTTATAATGAAAAACTGTTTTTT.

Points on this clone: Other DNA sequences in this sample translate to the same CDR3. The chain joins TRBV7-9 to TRBJ2-1; D gene ambiguous. Looked up from germline, CDR1 is SEHNR and CDR2 is FQNEAQ (reference sequence). Trimming pared 4 bases from V and 9 bases from J, leaving 13 bases between. The CDR3 extends over 13 amino acids. CDR3 sequence reads: CASSSGPAGEQFF. CDR3 bases: TGTGCCAGCAGCTCGGGTCCCGCCGGTGAGCAGTTCTTC.

The chain carries TRBV27 and TRBJ2-1; 11 bases agree with TRBD1. CDR3 size: 13 residues. V shed 8 bases, J shed 6 bases, and the junction held 3 bases outside the gene matches. Germline CDR1 reads MNHEY; CDR2 reads SMNVEV (reference sequence). Here the CDR3 reads CASGQGAPNEQFF. The CDR3 DNA is TGTGCCAGCGGACAGGGGGCCCCCAATGAGCAGTTCTTC.

The CDR3 DNA is TGTGCCAGCAGCCTGGACAGTGAAACTGAAGCTTTCTTT. Translated, it gives CASSLDSETEAFF. The chain joins TRBV7-9 to TRBJ1-1; TRBD1 is a possible D gene (6 bases). The germline V gene has CDR1 SEHNR and CDR2 FQNEAQ (reference sequence). CDR3 length: 13 amino acids. The germline V and J ends were trimmed by 5 bases and 5 bases, with 12 bases remaining between them.

This rearrangement joins TRBV11-2 to TRBJ2-1; D ambiguous. V lost 3 bases, J lost 5 bases, and 17 bases lay in between. This CDR3 is 16 amino acids long. Germline V lookup: CDR1 SGHAT, CDR2 FQNNGV. CDR3 sequence: CASSFAFGQDDNEQFF. For the CDR3, the DNA is TGTGCCAGCAGCTTCGCATTTGGTCAAGACGACAATGAGCAGTTCTTC.

The chain has TRBV9 and TRBJ2-3; D is ambiguous. This CDR3 spans 14 amino acids. The germline gives CDR1 SGDLS, CDR2 YYNGEE. Trimming removed 0 bases at V and 3 bases at J, with 8 bases between. The CDR3 DNA reads TGTGCCAGCAGCGTAGGGGCCTTTACAGATACGCAGTATTTT. Protein sequence: CASSVGAFTDTQYF.

This rearrangement joins TRBV28 to TRBJ2-7, with no clear D. Trimming took off 2 bases at V and 2 bases at J, with 10 bases between the two ends. The V gene's germline CDR1 is MDHEN and CDR2 SYDVKM. This CDR3 is built from 14 residues. In DNA, the CDR3 is TGTGCCAGCAGTTTACCGGGTCCAGCCTACGAGCAGTACTTC. Amino acids: CASSLPGPAYEQYF.

This clone has only one observation. The chain links TRBV4-1 to TRBJ2-7; a possible D gene is TRBD1 (6 bases). The length of the CDR3 is 14 residues. The V end was cut by 0 bases, the J end by 5 bases, with 11 bases between. The germline V gene encodes CDR1 MGHRA and CDR2 YSYEKL. CDR3 sequence (DNA): TGCGCCAGCAGCCAAGAAGGGGGTTTAGACGAGCAGTACTTC. It codes for CASSQEGGLDEQYF.

The chain is built from TRBV6-6 and TRBJ1-1; 9 positions agree with TRBD1. Germline V lookup: CDR1 MNHNY, CDR2 SVGAGI (reference sequence). The CDR3 covers 16 residues. V lost 6 bases and J lost 6; bases outside the gene matches: 14. In DNA, the CDR3 is TGTGCCAGCAGGACGATCGAGGGACAGGGCTGGGCTGAAGCTTTCTTT. Translated: CASRTIEGQGWAEAFF.

J is TRBJ2-5 and V is TRBV4-1; maybe TRBD1 (5 bases). Germline CDR1 and CDR2: MGHRA and YSYEKL. This CDR3 spans 16 amino acids. The V gene lost 0 bases and the J gene lost 4 bases, with 15 bases spanning the gap. CDR3 loop: CASSQDLRGFVETQYF. The CDR3 nucleotides are TGCGCCAGCAGCCAAGATCTTAGGGGTTTTGTAGAGACCCAGTACTTC.

About this clone itself: Other nucleotide sequences from this sample produce the same CDR3. The chain joins TRBV5-1 to TRBJ2-1; D ambiguous. Trimming removed 0 bases at V and 7 bases at J, with 5 bases between. CDR3 length: 12 residues. Germline CDR1 SGHRS, CDR2 YFSETQ. In DNA, the CDR3 is TGCGCCAGCAGCTTGGCCGGGAATGAGCAGTTCTTC. Its protein product is CASSLAGNEQFF. The entire variable domain, with the rest obtained from reference TRBV5-1 and TRBJ2-1, is as follows: KAGVTQTPRYLIKTRGQQVTLSCSPISGHRSVSWYQQTPGQGLQFLFEYFSETQRNKGNFPGRFSGRQFSNSRSEMNVSTLELGDSALYLCASSLAGNEQFFGPGTRLTVL.